The T cell receptor beta chain under discussion was sequenced for a study of technical replicates of blood from a handful of donors. Libraries were prepared by immunoSEQ multiplex PCR; TCRdb keeps only in-frame clonotypes and omits some of them. The table lists about 73,000 clones, 90% to 95% of them singletons, with approximately 5% in the top ten. The V end lost 4 bases, the J end lost 3 bases, and 11 bases lay between the germline ends. Germline assignment: CDR1 WSHSY and CDR2 SAAADI. This CDR3 is built from 14 residues. This chain links TRBV10-2 with TRBJ2-3; tentatively, D is TRBD1 (6 bases). The sequence was obtained from a human donor in good health. Some clones in this sample may be carry-over from other donors' samples. The sample consisted of PBMCs. CDR3 in DNA: TGCGCCAGCAGTGCCAACAGGGTAACAGATACGCAGTATTTT. Translated, it gives CASSANRVTDTQYF.